These T cell receptor beta chains were read from a single sample in a study of T cell repertoires in cytomegalovirus infection. For these receptors, no antigen is known. TCRdb re-called the reads through MiXCR, storing one row per CDR3 protein. The table shows some 800,000 distinct CDR3 sequences, with 32% occurring only once. Sequenced material: cultured CD8+ T cells from PBMCs, taken from culture after CMV antigen stimulation. Source of these receptors: a human donor in good health (CMV status not recorded). Some clones in this sample may be carry-over from other donors' samples. CDR3s include the opening cysteine and the closing phenylalanine or tryptophan. Fields, in order: V gene, clone size, D gene, J gene, CDR3 DNA, CDR3 protein. A D gene is named only where the DNA matches it firmly. Not every row has a clone size; where given, it reads once, few, many or a size class.

v_call: TRBV7-9; clone_size: many; d_call: -; j_call: TRBJ2-1; cdr3_nt: TGTGCCAGCAGCTTAAGGGGCTATGAGCAGTTCTTC; cdr3_aa: CASSLRGYEQFF
v_call: TRBV7-9; clone_size: few; d_call: -; j_call: TRBJ2-5; cdr3_nt: TGTGCCAGCAGCTTTCCGGTCCGACTTCCTTTCCAAGAGACCCAGTACTTC; cdr3_aa: CASSFPVRLPFQETQYF
v_call: TRBV2; clone_size: -; d_call: -; j_call: TRBJ2-3; cdr3_nt: TGTGCCAGCAGTGTTCCGGATACGCAGTATTTT; cdr3_aa: CASSVPDTQYF
v_call: TRBV27; clone_size: many; d_call: -; j_call: TRBJ2-3; cdr3_nt: TGTGCCAGCAGTTTTAATGGGGCTGGAGGGATCAGCACAGATACGCAGTATTTT; cdr3_aa: CASSFNGAGGISTDTQYF
v_call: TRBV5-4; clone_size: few; d_call: TRBD2; j_call: TRBJ2-1; cdr3_nt: TGTGCCAGCAGCCCGACTAGCGGGGGAATTTACAATGAGCAGTTCTTC; cdr3_aa: CASSPTSGGIYNEQFF
v_call: TRBV29-1; clone_size: few; d_call: TRBD1; j_call: TRBJ1-1; cdr3_nt: TGCAGCGTTGAGGCGACAGGGATTGTGGCTGAAGCTTTCTTT; cdr3_aa: CSVEATGIVAEAFF
v_call: TRBV6-5; clone_size: -; d_call: -; j_call: TRBJ1-6; cdr3_nt: TGTGCCACCTCTGGGGGTAACTATAATTCACCCCTCCACTTT; cdr3_aa: CATSGGNYNSPLHF
v_call: TRBV10-3; clone_size: few; d_call: TRBD1; j_call: TRBJ2-2; cdr3_nt: TGTGCCATCAGTGAGTCACAGGGGGCTCGGAACACCGGGGAGCTGTTTTTT; cdr3_aa: CAISESQGARNTGELFF
v_call: TRBV6-1; clone_size: -; d_call: TRBD1; j_call: TRBJ2-5; cdr3_nt: TGTGCCAGCAGTGAAACAGGGGGCCCTGAGACCCAGTACTTC; cdr3_aa: CASSETGGPETQYF
v_call: TRBV5-1; clone_size: -; d_call: -; j_call: TRBJ2-4; cdr3_nt: TGCGCCAGCAGCTTGGACCCAAAAAACATTCAGTACTTC; cdr3_aa: CASSLDPKNIQYF
v_call: TRBV2; clone_size: -; d_call: TRBD2; j_call: TRBJ2-3; cdr3_nt: TGTGCCAGCAGTGCGGGGGGGCGCTTTCCCACAGATACGCAATATTTT; cdr3_aa: CASSAGGRFPTDTQYF
v_call: TRBV7-9; clone_size: few; d_call: -; j_call: TRBJ2-7; cdr3_nt: TGTGCCAGCAGCTTAACGCCAGGGAAGTCCTACGAGCAGTACTTC; cdr3_aa: CASSLTPGKSYEQYF
v_call: TRBV29-1; clone_size: -; d_call: TRBD1; j_call: TRBJ1-2; cdr3_nt: TGCAGCGTTACCGGGACAGGGGTTAACTATGGCTACGCCTTC; cdr3_aa: CSVTGTGVNYGYAF
v_call: TRBV12-3/TRBV12-4; clone_size: many; d_call: -; j_call: TRBJ1-4; cdr3_nt: TGTGCCAGCAGTTTGTACGGAGCAACTAATGAAAAACTGTTTTTT; cdr3_aa: CASSLYGATNEKLFF
v_call: TRBV9; clone_size: -; d_call: TRBD2; j_call: TRBJ2-2; cdr3_nt: TGTGCCAGCAGCGCCGCCTATTATTTAGCGGGGGGGATCACCGGGGAGCTGTTTTTT; cdr3_aa: CASSAAYYLAGGITGELFF
v_call: TRBV5-6; clone_size: few; d_call: TRBD2; j_call: TRBJ2-3; cdr3_nt: TGTGCCAGCAGCTTAGCGGGACGAATTGTCACAGATACGCAGTATTTT; cdr3_aa: CASSLAGRIVTDTQYF
v_call: TRBV7-9; clone_size: many; d_call: -; j_call: TRBJ2-5; cdr3_nt: TGTGCCAGCAGCTTCGGACAGCAAGAGACCCAGTACTTC; cdr3_aa: CASSFGQQETQYF
v_call: TRBV7-6; clone_size: -; d_call: -; j_call: TRBJ2-1; cdr3_nt: TGTGCCAGCAGCTTAAAAGGACAGTCCTACAATGAGCAGTTCTTC; cdr3_aa: CASSLKGQSYNEQFF
v_call: TRBV12-3/TRBV12-4; clone_size: few; d_call: -; j_call: TRBJ1-2; cdr3_nt: TGTGCCAGCAGTGCCCTGAGGGTGAACTATGGCTACACCTTC; cdr3_aa: CASSALRVNYGYTF
v_call: TRBV4-1; clone_size: -; d_call: -; j_call: TRBJ1-5; cdr3_nt: TGCGCCAGCAGCCAAGAAACCGGGTATAGCAATCAGCCCCAGCATTTT; cdr3_aa: CASSQETGYSNQPQHF
v_call: TRBV3-1; clone_size: -; d_call: TRBD2; j_call: TRBJ2-5; cdr3_nt: TGTGCCAGCAGCGAAGTAGGAGGCGGGGGGGCAGGAGAGACCCAGTACTTC; cdr3_aa: CASSEVGGGGAGETQYF
v_call: TRBV6-2/TRBV6-3; clone_size: -; d_call: -; j_call: TRBJ2-5; cdr3_nt: TGTGCCAGCAGAGGAGGGGCAGGGTCCTACCAAGAGACCCAGTACTTC; cdr3_aa: CASRGGAGSYQETQYF
v_call: TRBV20-1; clone_size: -; d_call: -; j_call: TRBJ1-6; cdr3_nt: TGCAGTGCTAGAGATAGGGCGGATAATTCACCCCTCCACTTT; cdr3_aa: CSARDRADNSPLHF
v_call: TRBV7-8; clone_size: few; d_call: -; j_call: TRBJ2-4; cdr3_nt: TGTGCCAGCAGCTTGCCCCTCGGGGGAGGCAAAAACATTCAGTACTTC; cdr3_aa: CASSLPLGGGKNIQYF
v_call: TRBV18; clone_size: -; d_call: -; j_call: TRBJ1-2; cdr3_nt: TGTGCCAGCTCACCACCGGGCAGCTACTATGGCTACACCTTC; cdr3_aa: CASSPPGSYYGYTF
v_call: TRBV19; clone_size: -; d_call: TRBD1; j_call: TRBJ1-2; cdr3_nt: TGTGCCAGTAGTATTCGATACACAGGGGGAGGCTATGGCTACACCTTC; cdr3_aa: CASSIRYTGGGYGYTF
v_call: TRBV29-1; clone_size: few; d_call: TRBD1; j_call: TRBJ2-7; cdr3_nt: TGCAGCGTTGTGACAGGGAGCGCCTACGAGCAGTACTTC; cdr3_aa: CSVVTGSAYEQYF
v_call: TRBV19; clone_size: -; d_call: -; j_call: TRBJ1-6; cdr3_nt: TGTGCCAGTAGCGACAGGACCGGCAATTCACCCCTCCACTTT; cdr3_aa: CASSDRTGNSPLHF
v_call: TRBV25-1; clone_size: -; d_call: -; j_call: TRBJ1-1; cdr3_nt: TGTGCCAGCAGTGAATATGGAGAGACTGAAGCTTTCTTT; cdr3_aa: CASSEYGETEAFF
v_call: TRBV7-6; clone_size: many; d_call: -; j_call: TRBJ1-1; cdr3_nt: TGTGCCAGCAGCCAGACTGAGAACACTGAAGCTTTCTTT; cdr3_aa: CASSQTENTEAFF
v_call: TRBV20-1; clone_size: -; d_call: -; j_call: TRBJ2-5; cdr3_nt: TGCAGTGCTAGAGATCCTTTACGACAAGAGACCCAGTACTTC; cdr3_aa: CSARDPLRQETQYF